One TCR beta chain is described in this entry. Its antigen remains unknown. The data were obtained in a study of type 1 and type 2 diabetes patients. Study-wide background: T cells were magnetically sorted from PBMCs as CD4+ or CD8+ subsets. Study-wide results and limits: Groups were not age- or gender-matched, which may bias interpretation. In CD4+ and CD8+ T cells, type 2 diabetes diversity exceeded type 1. With limited T2D and control samples, some T1D-only expanded clones may not be T1D-specific.

Trimming took off 0 bases at V and 1 base at J, with 10 bases between the two ends. CDR1 is SGHRS, CDR2 YFSETQ, per germline. CDR3 length: 15 amino acids. The PCR template was genomic DNA. Multiplex PCR with 30 forward and 13 reverse primers amplified the TCR beta CDR3. In TCRdb, the multiplex PCR reads were re-called with MiXCR into one record per CDR3 protein. The data hold 270,000 or so distinct CDR3 sequences, with roughly 50% observed a single time. What was sequenced was peripheral blood mononuclear cells (PBMCs). This TCR derives from a man younger than 35 with type 2 diabetes. This chain connects TRBV5-1 to TRBJ1-1, with a tentative D call TRBD1 (5 bases). The CDR3: CASSLDRGSNTEAFF. CDR3 DNA: TGCGCCAGCAGCTTGGACCGGGGCTCGAACACTGAAGCTTTCTTT.